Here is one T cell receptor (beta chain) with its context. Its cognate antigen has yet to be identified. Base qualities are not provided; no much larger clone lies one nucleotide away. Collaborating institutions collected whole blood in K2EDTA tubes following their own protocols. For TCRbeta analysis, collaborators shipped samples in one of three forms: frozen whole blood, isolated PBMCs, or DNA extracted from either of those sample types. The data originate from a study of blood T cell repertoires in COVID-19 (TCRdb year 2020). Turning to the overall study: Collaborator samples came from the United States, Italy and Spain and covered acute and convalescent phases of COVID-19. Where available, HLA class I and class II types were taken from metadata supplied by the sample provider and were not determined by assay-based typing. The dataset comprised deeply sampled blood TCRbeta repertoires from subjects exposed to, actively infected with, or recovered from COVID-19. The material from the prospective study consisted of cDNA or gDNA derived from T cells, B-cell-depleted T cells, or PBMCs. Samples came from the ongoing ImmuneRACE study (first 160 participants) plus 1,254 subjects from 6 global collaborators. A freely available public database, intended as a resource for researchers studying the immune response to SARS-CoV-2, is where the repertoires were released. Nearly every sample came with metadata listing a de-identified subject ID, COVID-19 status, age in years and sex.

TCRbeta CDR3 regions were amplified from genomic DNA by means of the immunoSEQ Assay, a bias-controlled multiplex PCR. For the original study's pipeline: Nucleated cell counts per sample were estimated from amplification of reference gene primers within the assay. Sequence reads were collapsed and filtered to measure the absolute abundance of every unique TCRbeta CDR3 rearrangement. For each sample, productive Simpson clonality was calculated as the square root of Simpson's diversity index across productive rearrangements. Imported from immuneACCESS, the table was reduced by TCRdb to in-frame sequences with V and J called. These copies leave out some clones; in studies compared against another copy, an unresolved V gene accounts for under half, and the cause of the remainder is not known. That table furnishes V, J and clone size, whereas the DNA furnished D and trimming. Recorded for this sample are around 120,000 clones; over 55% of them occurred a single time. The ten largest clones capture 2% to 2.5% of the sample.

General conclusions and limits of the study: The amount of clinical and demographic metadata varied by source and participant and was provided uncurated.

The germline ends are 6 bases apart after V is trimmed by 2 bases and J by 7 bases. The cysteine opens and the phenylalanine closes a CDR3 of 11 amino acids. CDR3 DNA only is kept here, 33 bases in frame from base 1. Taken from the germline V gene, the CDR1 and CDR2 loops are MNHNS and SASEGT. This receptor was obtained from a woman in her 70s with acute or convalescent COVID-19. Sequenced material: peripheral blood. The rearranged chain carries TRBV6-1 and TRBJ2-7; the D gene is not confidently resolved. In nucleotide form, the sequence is TGTGCCAGCAGTGAAATCACAGAGCAGTACTTC. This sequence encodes CASSEITEQYF.